This record concerns one T cell receptor (beta chain) sequence. This sample was taken from a study of control samples from healthy donors and cancer patients. Data came from immunoSEQ multiplex PCR; TCRdb stores just in-frame clones and leaves some out. The sample records 65,000 to 95,000 clones, more than 70% being singletons. With 4 bases removed from V and 1 base from J, the gap between germline ends came to 10 bases. There are 14 residues in the CDR3. The V gene's germline CDR1 is SNHLY and CDR2 FYNNEI. The sample consisted of blood. The source of this sequence is a man between 45 and 60 years old in good health. V usage is TRBV2 and J usage is TRBJ1-1; D is unresolved. The CDR3 sequence: CASSATFRNTEAFF. As DNA, the CDR3 is TGTGCCAGCAGTGCGACCTTTCGGAACACTGAAGCTTTCTTT.